The 13 T cell receptor beta chains below all came from one sample that was sequenced in a study of blood T cells in healthy people across ages. Sample-barcoded 5' priming and a J-beta primer mix drove a second PCR of about 6 to 12 cycles. TCRdb redid the calling of the 5' RACE reads with MiXCR, one entry per CDR3 protein. The sample records 450,000 to 700,000 distinct CDR3 sequences, 27% being singletons. Sequencing was done on a sample of blood. These TCRs come from a woman in her 70s in good health.

The chain's CDR3 is CASSLSTGRLETQYF. CDR3 DNA sequence: TGTGCCAGCAGTTTATCCACGGGGCGATTGGAGACCCAGTACTTC. This sequence joins TRBV27 and TRBJ2-5; D is possibly TRBD1 or TRBD2 (5 bases each). Germline V gene sequence: CDR1 MNHEY, CDR2 SMNVEV (reference sequence). Trimming stripped 0 bases from V and 5 bases from J, with 13 bases between. This CDR3 contains 15 residues.

In DNA form, the CDR3 reads TGCGCCAGCAGCTCATCAGCCTACGAGCAGTACTTC. This sequence encodes CASSSSAYEQYF. This chain joins TRBV5-1 and TRBJ2-7, with D unclear. V lost 3 bases to trimming and J lost 2 bases, with 6 bases between them. The CDR3 is 12 amino acids. Germline loops: CDR1 SGHRS, CDR2 YFSETQ.

The table lists this clonotype with many counts. The chain carries TRBV5-1 and TRBJ1-2; 9 bases agree with TRBD1. The CDR3 has 14 residues. The V gene's germline CDR1 is SGHRS and CDR2 YFSETQ. V was clipped by 4 bases and J by 6 bases; unmatched bases: 7. The chain's CDR3 is CASSPGQGWDGYTF. DNA for the CDR3: TGCGCCAGCAGCCCGGGACAGGGATGGGATGGCTACACCTTC. Together with reference TRBV5-1 and TRBJ1-2, the CDR3 gives the full variable domain: KAGVTQTPRYLIKTRGQQVTLSCSPISGHRSVSWYQQTPGQGLQFLFEYFSETQRNKGNFPGRFSGRQFSNSRSEMNVSTLELGDSALYLCASSPGQGWDGYTFGSGTRLTVV.

The rearrangement uses TRBV29-1 and TRBJ2-1, with 11 nucleotides matching TRBD2. This CDR3 contains 16 residues. V lost 1 base to trimming and J lost 2 bases; unmatched junction nucleotides: 4. Germline loops: CDR1 SQVTM, CDR2 ANQGSEA. The CDR3, as DNA: TGCAGCGTTGAAGGAATGACTAGCGGGGCCTACAATGAGCAGTTCTTC. As protein: CSVEGMTSGAYNEQFF.

As to this clonotype: A read error may account for a junction end that differs from germline. Written as DNA, the CDR3 is TGCACCAGCAGCACGGACGGGAACACTGAAGCTTTCTTT. Its protein product is CTSSTDGNTEAFF. The V gene is TRBV5-1, the J gene TRBJ1-1; D unclear. Germline loops: CDR1 SGHRS, CDR2 YFSETQ. This CDR3 is 13 amino acids long.

This clonotype showed up just a few times. The V call is TRBV27, the J call TRBJ1-5; D uncertain. Germline V gives CDR1 MNHEY, CDR2 SMNVEV (reference sequence). The CDR3 is made up of 15 amino acids. Trimming left V 3 bases short and J 1 base short, with 10 bases between. The CDR3 coding sequence is TGTGCCAGCAGTTTTTCTGGACGGAGCAATCAGCCCCAGCATTTT. This codes for CASSFSGRSNQPQHF.

The chain couples TRBV7-2 to TRBJ2-3; unclear D gene. Germline loops: CDR1 SGHTA, CDR2 FQGNSA. The CDR3 is made up of 15 amino acids. V lost 0 bases to trimming and J lost 0 bases, with 7 bases between them. The CDR3 nucleotides are TGTGCCAGCAGCTTAGCGCGGTCTAGCACAGATACGCAGTATTTT. Its protein is CASSLARSSTDTQYF.

This clonotype has just one count. The gene calls are TRBV9 and TRBJ2-5, with TRBD1 matching over 8 bases. The end of the DNA aligns better with TRBJ2-1, so the J call may be wrong. The germline CDR1 and CDR2 sequences are SGDLS and YYNGEE. There are 15 residues in the CDR3. The CDR3 protein is CASVPGTGAYNEQFF. The CDR3 bases are TGTGCCAGCGTACCCGGGACAGGAGCCTACAATGAGCAGTTCTTC.

The rearrangement links TRBV7-2 to TRBJ2-3; 11 nucleotides agree with TRBD2. The CDR3 contains 19 residues. Unmatched junction bases numbered 11, after V lost 0 bases and J lost 3 bases. The germline gives CDR1 SGHTA, CDR2 FQGNSA. CDR3 sequence reads: CASSLARRIAGGRTDTQYF. In DNA, the CDR3 is TGTGCCAGCAGCTTAGCTCGGAGGATAGCGGGAGGGCGAACAGATACGCAGTATTTT.

This clonotype came up a few times. The chain carries TRBV7-2 and TRBJ1-1; D uncertain. The CDR3 totals 15 residues. Germline V gene data show CDR1 as SGHTA and CDR2 as FQGNSA. The V gene lost 0 bases and the J gene lost 2 bases, with 10 bases spanning the gap. CDR3 DNA sequence: TGTGCCAGCAGCTTAGCCAGAAACTTTAACACTGAAGCTTTCTTT. It translates to CASSLARNFNTEAFF.

This clonotype was observed a few times. This chain uses TRBV29-1 with TRBJ1-3; the D gene is possibly TRBD1 (5 bases). The CDR3 extends over 14 amino acids. V was cut by 3 bases and J by 3 bases, with 12 bases left in between. Germline assignment: CDR1 SQVTM and CDR2 ANQGSEA. The CDR3 sequence: CSVDLGAGGNTIYF. The DNA for the CDR3 is TGCAGCGTTGACCTAGGGGCTGGTGGAAACACCATATATTTT.

This clonotype was counted between two and nine times. At one end, the junction sequence differs from germline, possibly due to a read error. The CDR3 nucleotides read TGCAGTGCTAGCAAACACTATAGCAATCGGCCCCAGCATTTT. Translated: CSASKHYSNRPQHF. The V and J genes are TRBV20-1 and TRBJ1-5, with D unclear. CDR1 and CDR2 (germline): DFQATT, SNEGSKA (reference sequence). The CDR3 is 14 residues long.

This clonotype was seen a few times. The CDR3 bases are TGTGCCAGCAGCTCACCCTCCGAGGGAGAGACCCAGTACTTC. Translated, it gives CASSSPSEGETQYF. The chain combines TRBV5-5 with TRBJ2-5, with D possibly being TRBD2 (5 bases). V lost 3 bases and J 4 bases, leaving 13 bases between the germline ends. This CDR3 spans 14 amino acids. Looked up from germline, CDR1 is SGHKS and CDR2 is YYEKEE (reference sequence).